A single sample is the source of the 28 T cell receptor beta chains below, sequenced in a study of blood T cells in healthy people across ages. It was with a sample-barcoded 5' primer and a J-beta primer mix that a second PCR of about 7 to 12 cycles was run. A single record per CDR3 protein comes from TCRdb applying MiXCR to the 5' RACE reads. The table has around 2 million distinct CDR3 sequences, more than 35% seen once. Sequenced sample: blood. Source of these receptors: a human donor in good health.

The rearrangement links TRBV18 to TRBJ2-5; D remains ambiguous. The CDR3 runs to 15 residues. Germline CDR1 and CDR2: KGHSH and LQKENI. Trimming removed 2 bases at V and 1 base at J, with 11 bases between. As DNA, the CDR3 is TGTGCCAGCTCACCAAGTCAGGTGATCCAAGAGACCCAGTACTTC. It encodes CASSPSQVIQETQYF.

The chain combines TRBV7-2 with TRBJ1-6, with D maybe TRBD1 (5 bases). V shed 1 base and J shed 14 bases, with 12 bases lying between them. CDR1 and CDR2 from the germline V gene are SGHTA and FQGNSA. The CDR3 loop spans 13 amino acids. In DNA form, the CDR3 reads TGTGCCAGCAGCTTAGAGGAGGGGATATCCCTCCACTTT. Its protein is CASSLEEGISLHF.

This clonotype was detected a few times. A much larger clone differs by one base, so this may be a read error. The V call is TRBV7-8, the J call TRBJ2-5, with D possibly matching TRBD2 (6 bases). CDR3 length: 13 residues. Trimming left V 1 base short and J 6 bases short, with 9 bases between. Germline V CDR1 and CDR2: SGHVS, FQNEAQ. DNA of the CDR3: TGTGCCAGCAGCTTAGTCGGGGGACAGACCCAGTACTTC. This gives the protein CASSLVGGQTQYF.

This clonotype has only a few counts. The rearrangement links TRBV7-2 to TRBJ1-5, with 10 bases lining up with TRBD1. The germline V gene encodes CDR1 SGHTA and CDR2 FQGNSA. Germline trimming cut 5 bases from V and 7 bases from J; bases unmatched to any gene: 8. The CDR3 length is 15 residues. The CDR3 sequence: CASSTPGTGAQPQHF. The CDR3 nucleotides read TGTGCCAGCAGCACCCCCGGGACAGGGGCCCAGCCCCAGCATTTT. Looking up the rest from reference TRBV7-2 and TRBJ1-5 gives the full variable domain: GAGVSQSPSNKVTEKGKDVELRCDPISGHTALYWYRQSLGQGLEFLIYFQGNSAPDKSGLPSDRFSAERTGGSVSTLTIQRTQQEDSAVYLCASSTPGTGAQPQHFGDGTRLSIL.

V and J are TRBV2 and TRBJ1-1, with 7 bases fitting TRBD1. CDR1 is SNHLY and CDR2 is FYNNEI in the germline V gene. The CDR3 is made up of 14 amino acids. V gave up 6 bases and J gave up 13 bases; unmatched junction bases: 17. This CDR3 is CASRARQGEMVVFF. The CDR3 DNA reads TGTGCCAGCAGGGCGAGACAGGGCGAAATGGTAGTTTTCTTT.

The CDR3 DNA reads as TGTGCCTGGAGGGCATTTGGTGGCTACACCTTC. This sequence encodes CAWRAFGGYTF. The chain joins TRBV30 to TRBJ1-2; unclear D gene. Per germline, CDR1 GTSNPN and CDR2 SVGIG (reference sequence). This CDR3 is 11 amino acids long. V gave up 3 bases and J gave up 7 bases, with 9 bases separating them.

This clonotype was picked up one time. The rearrangement links TRBV10-3 to TRBJ2-3; perhaps D is TRBD1 or TRBD2 (5 bases each). The CDR3 has 15 amino acids. V lost 2 bases and J 1 base, leaving 10 bases between the germline ends. In germline, CDR1 is ENHRY, CDR2 SYGVKD. CDR3 sequence: CAISEGTGGTDTQYF. CDR3 in DNA: TGTGCCATCAGTGAGGGGACCGGGGGCACAGATACGCAGTATTTT.

The chain links TRBV6-5 to TRBJ1-2; D is uncertain. This CDR3 has 16 amino acids. Germline V gene lookup returns CDR1 MNHEY and CDR2 SVGAGI. V was trimmed by 0 bases and J by 0 bases, leaving 11 bases between them. In nucleotides, the CDR3 is TGTGCCAGCAGTTACTCGCGGCGGGGTACTAACTATGGCTACACCTTC. Amino acids: CASSYSRRGTNYGYTF.

This clonotype came up a few times. The rearrangement joins TRBV29-1 to TRBJ2-1; weak D call: TRBD1 (6 bases). CDR3 length equals 12 residues. V was trimmed by 3 bases and J by 6 bases, leaving 9 bases between them. Germline lookup yields CDR1 SQVTM and CDR2 ANQGSEA. The CDR3 reads CSVDQGTNEQFF. The DNA of the CDR3 is TGCAGCGTTGACCAGGGGACCAATGAGCAGTTCTTC.

This clonotype was seen a few times. The chain employs TRBV11-2 and TRBJ2-5; 8 bases are shared with TRBD1. This CDR3 is 15 amino acids long. From germline, CDR1 is SGHAT and CDR2 FQNNGV. V dropped 2 bases and J dropped 1; count of bases not matched to a gene: 3. Here the CDR3 DNA reads TGTGCCAGCAGCTTAATGGGACAGGCCCAAGAGACCCAGTACTTC. Its translation: CASSLMGQAQETQYF.

The rearrangement joins TRBV4-1 to TRBJ1-1; D is possibly TRBD1 (6 bases). The CDR3 is made up of 15 amino acids. V was shortened by 0 bases and J by 8 bases, with 16 bases between the two germline ends. Per the germline V gene, CDR1 is MGHRA and CDR2 is YSYEKL. This CDR3 reads CASSQDRTGRREAFF. CDR3 nucleotides: TGCGCCAGCAGCCAAGATAGAACAGGGCGAAGAGAAGCTTTCTTT.

The rearrangement uses TRBV20-1 and TRBJ2-1, with D maybe TRBD2 (6 bases). This CDR3 comprises 13 residues. The germline gives CDR1 DFQATT, CDR2 SNEGSKA (reference sequence). V was pared by 8 bases and J by 3 bases, with 14 bases between. CDR3 sequence reads: CSSSGLHYNEQFF. The CDR3 DNA reads TGCAGTTCCTCGGGACTCCACTACAATGAGCAGTTCTTC.

In nucleotides, the CDR3 is TGTGCCAGCAGCCCCGCGACAGGGGGTTCGTCTGAAGCTTTCTTT. Translating it yields CASSPATGGSSEAFF. The V call is TRBV5-6, the J call TRBJ1-1, with 9 positions matching TRBD1. Germline CDR1 is SGHDT and CDR2 is YYEEEE. CDR3 size: 15 residues. V lost 4 bases and J lost 6; bases outside the gene matches: 10.

This clonotype was found a few times. The rearrangement joins TRBV4-2 to TRBJ2-4, with 15 bases matching TRBD2. CDR1 is LGHNA and CDR2 is YNFKEQ in the germline V gene. V lost 0 bases to trimming and J lost 7 bases; unmatched junction nucleotides: 7. The CDR3 covers 18 residues. Here the CDR3 reads CASSQDLRTSGGGNIQYF. The CDR3 DNA follows: TGTGCCAGCAGCCAAGATTTAAGGACTAGCGGGGGGGGCAACATTCAGTACTTC.

The table lists this clonotype with a few counts. The chain has TRBV5-1 and TRBJ2-5; TRBD1 matches at 8 bases. Germline CDR1 and CDR2: SGHRS and YFSETQ. CDR3 size: 15 residues. V was clipped by 4 bases and J by 11 bases; unmatched bases: 16. The CDR3 DNA follows: TGCGCCAGCAGCGTAGCCTCCGGGACAGGCAATCGGCAGTACTTC. Translation: CASSVASGTGNRQYF.

J is TRBJ2-1 and V is TRBV20-1, with D possibly matching TRBD2 (5 bases). The CDR3 runs 16 residues. Trimming pared 3 bases from V and 6 bases from J, leaving 21 bases between. Germline CDR1 DFQATT, CDR2 SNEGSKA (reference sequence). The CDR3 DNA sequence: TGCAGTGCTAGGGGAGCCCAAGGCGGGTTACCCAATGAGCAGTTCTTC. This codes for CSARGAQGGLPNEQFF.

This chain uses TRBV20-1 with TRBJ1-1; perhaps TRBD1 as D (6 bases). This CDR3 is built from 13 residues. Trimming stripped 7 bases from V and 4 bases from J, with 16 bases between. The germline V gene encodes CDR1 DFQATT and CDR2 SNEGSKA (reference sequence). CDR3 bases: TGCAGTGTACAACGGGGGGCGAGCACTGAAGCTTTCTTT. Amino acid sequence: CSVQRGASTEAFF.

As DNA, the CDR3 is TGTGCCAGCAGCTTCATTTTATTGGGGACAGGGGTCTTCTACGAGCAGTACTTC. Translated: CASSFILLGTGVFYEQYF. The rearrangement uses TRBV7-8 and TRBJ2-7, with 10 bases lining up with TRBD1. Germline V gene lookup returns CDR1 SGHVS and CDR2 FQNEAQ. This CDR3 contains 18 residues. J was trimmed by 3 bases and V by 3 bases; bases with no gene match: 14.

This clonotype was counted between two and nine times. The chain carries TRBV28 and TRBJ2-7; tentatively, D is TRBD1 (6 bases). Trimming stripped 6 bases from V and 3 bases from J, with 15 bases between. The CDR3 sequence is 14 residues long. Germline CDR1 and CDR2: MDHEN and SYDVKM. CDR3 region: CASRDRTVRYEQYF. CDR3 DNA sequence: TGTGCCAGCAGGGACCGGACAGTCCGCTACGAGCAGTACTTC.

This rearrangement joins TRBV9 to TRBJ2-1; D remains ambiguous. Germline CDR1 is SGDLS and CDR2 is YYNGEE. With 1 base removed from V and 0 bases from J, the gap between germline ends came to 11 bases. The CDR3 runs to 16 residues. The CDR3 DNA follows: TGTGCCAGCAGCGTACAAATAGCCGACTCCTACAATGAGCAGTTCTTC. It encodes CASSVQIADSYNEQFF.

This clonotype was seen a handful of times. The chain uses TRBV27 and TRBJ1-2; a weak D match, TRBD1 (6 bases). The CDR3 is made up of 14 amino acids. Germline V gene data show CDR1 as MNHEY and CDR2 as SMNVEV (reference sequence). Trimming cost V 7 bases and J 7 bases, with 19 bases left between them. This CDR3 is CASTTVGGPGGYTF. The DNA of the CDR3 is TGTGCCAGCACCACCGTCGGGGGGCCAGGTGGCTACACCTTC.

This clonotype has only a few counts. V usage is TRBV27 and J usage is TRBJ2-5; no reliable D call. The germline gives CDR1 MNHEY, CDR2 SMNVEV (reference sequence). V was cut by 4 bases and J by 4 bases, with 13 bases left in between. The CDR3 has 14 residues. The CDR3 region has the DNA TGTGCCAGCAGTTCACACGGCCGAGCAGAGACCCAGTACTTC. It translates to CASSSHGRAETQYF.

This clonotype came up a few times. The CDR3 is CAWKGIGETQYF. The DNA for the CDR3 is TGTGCCTGGAAGGGAATAGGAGAGACCCAGTACTTC. This chain joins TRBV30 and TRBJ2-5; unclear D gene. The V end was cut by 4 bases, the J end by 4 bases, with 10 bases between. CDR3 length equals 12 residues. Per germline, CDR1 GTSNPN and CDR2 SVGIG (reference sequence).

A few counts support this clonotype. The gene calls are TRBV5-1 and TRBJ2-1; 9 bases are shared with TRBD2. Germline V gene data show CDR1 as SGHRS and CDR2 as YFSETQ. CDR3 length: 14 residues. J gave up 8 bases and V 4 bases, and 7 bases lay outside the gene matches. CDR3 loop: CASSTSGGKDEQFF. The CDR3 region has the DNA TGCGCCAGCAGCACAAGCGGGGGGAAAGATGAGCAGTTCTTC.

The table lists this clonotype with a few counts. This rearrangement joins TRBV2 to TRBJ1-2, with D possibly matching TRBD1 (6 bases). Trimming pared 5 bases from V and 4 bases from J, leaving 11 bases between. Germline-derived CDR1 and CDR2 are SNHLY and FYNNEI. The CDR3 covers 13 residues. The CDR3 sequence: CASSIQGSYGYTF. The DNA for the CDR3 is TGTGCCAGCAGTATACAGGGTAGCTATGGCTACACCTTC.

This clonotype appeared a few times. The chain joins TRBV7-9 to TRBJ2-1; D is unresolved. With 10 bases removed from V and 6 bases from J, the gap between germline ends came to 10 bases. The CDR3 contains 11 residues. CDR1 and CDR2 (germline): SEHNR, FQNEAQ (reference sequence). For the CDR3, the DNA is TGTGCCACCAAGACCGCCAATGAGCAGTTCTTC. Translated: CATKTANEQFF.

This clonotype was counted a few times. The gene calls are TRBV3-1 and TRBJ1-5; D perhaps matches TRBD1 (6 bases). Trimming took 2 bases from V and 7 from J, leaving 15 bases between them. Germline CDR1 reads LGHDT; CDR2 reads YNNKEL (reference sequence). The CDR3 runs to 15 residues. The CDR3 sequence: CASSQRQGGGQPQHF. CDR3 DNA sequence: TGTGCCAGCAGCCAAAGGCAGGGAGGGGGACAGCCCCAGCATTTT. Full variable domain (outside the CDR3, taken from reference TRBV3-1 and TRBJ1-5): DTAVSQTPKYLVTQMGNDKSIKCEQNLGHDTMYWYKQDSKKFLKIMFSYNNKELIINETVPNRFSPKSPDKAHLNLHINSLELGDSAVYFCASSQRQGGGQPQHFGDGTRLSIL.

V and J are TRBV12-5 and TRBJ1-3; 9 bases fit TRBD1. Trimming took 7 bases from V and 0 from J; bases not matched to a gene: 7. The CDR3 runs 16 residues. Germline V gene data show CDR1 as LGHNT and CDR2 as FRNRAP. CDR3: CASVWTGAYSGNTIYF. The DNA for the CDR3 is TGTGCTAGTGTTTGGACAGGGGCTTACTCTGGAAACACCATATATTTT.